This passage covers 21 T cell receptor beta chains from one sample sequenced in a study of blood T cells in healthy people across ages. Primed by a sample-barcoded 5' primer and a J-beta primer mix, a second PCR proceeded for 7 to 11 cycles. TCRdb redid the calling of the 5' RACE reads with MiXCR, one entry per CDR3 protein. The sample includes about 640,000 distinct CDR3 sequences, about 30% seen only once; the top ten take more than 15%. The sequencing input was blood. The source is a woman of 80 years or more in good health.

Comments on this clonotype: This may stem from a read error, because a much larger clone lies one nucleotide away. The chain couples TRBV2 to TRBJ2-5; D is unresolved. V lost 7 bases to trimming and J lost 4 bases, with 16 bases between them. This CDR3 is built from 14 residues. CDR1 is SNHLY and CDR2 is FYNNEI in the germline V gene. CDR3 region: CASIRLTPGETQYF. In DNA, the CDR3 is TGTGCCAGCATCCGCCTTACTCCAGGAGAGACCCAGTACTTC.

V gene TRBV7-6 combines with J gene TRBJ2-4; TRBD2 matches at 8 bases. The end of the DNA fits TRBJ2-7 better, so the J call may be wrong. The CDR3 covers 15 residues. Germline CDR1 and CDR2: SGHVS and FNYEAQ. The CDR3 DNA follows: TGTGCCAGCAGCCCCGGGCAGCGGGGGCCCTACGAGCAGTACTTC. Its translation is CASSPGQRGPYEQYF.

This clonotype has just a few counts. The chain uses TRBV4-2 and TRBJ1-4, with a tentative D call TRBD1 (5 bases). CDR1 and CDR2 (germline): LGHNA, YNFKEQ. This CDR3 contains 18 residues. The V end lost 3 bases, the J end lost 7 bases, and 24 bases lay between the germline ends. CDR3 DNA sequence: TGTGCCAGCAGCCAGGCCCTGGGAGGTGGACATCGGGCTGAAAAACTGTTTTTT. Its translation: CASSQALGGGHRAEKLFF.

There are many counts of this clonotype. This chain uses TRBV29-1 with TRBJ2-5; TRBD2 aligns across 15 bases. Germline trimming cut 7 bases from V and 9 bases from J; bases unmatched to any gene: 12. Germline V gene data show CDR1 as SQVTM and CDR2 as ANQGSEA. CDR3 length: 15 amino acids. CDR3 residues: CSGAPGLAGGGSQYF. In DNA, the CDR3 is TGCAGCGGTGCCCCGGGACTAGCGGGGGGAGGGTCCCAGTACTTC.

At least ten counts were recorded for this clonotype. V usage is TRBV4-3 and J usage is TRBJ2-3; 7 positions agree with TRBD2. This CDR3 is built from 17 residues. Germline V CDR1 and CDR2: LGHNA, YSLEER. Trimming took 1 base from V and 4 from J; bases not matched to a gene: 11. CDR3 loop: CASSQATWEGRADTQYF. The DNA of the CDR3 is TGCGCCAGCAGCCAAGCGACGTGGGAGGGACGAGCAGATACGCAGTATTTT.

The V and J genes are TRBV4-1 and TRBJ2-1, with D uncertain. Trimming removed 1 base at V and 9 bases at J, with 10 bases between. The CDR3 runs to 13 residues. In germline, CDR1 is MGHRA, CDR2 YSYEKL. The CDR3 region has the DNA TGCGCCAGCAGCCAAGTTCTGTCGGGTGAGCAGTTCTTC. Amino acids: CASSQVLSGEQFF.

Turning to this clonotype: This may be a read error, as it is one base from a much larger clone. This chain uses TRBV24-1 with TRBJ2-1; either TRBD1 or TRBD2 may supply D (5 bases each). Germline V gene data show CDR1 as KGHDR and CDR2 as SFDVKD. The CDR3 contains 15 residues. The CDR3 DNA is TGTGCCACCGGTGATTTGGGGGACCATTACAATGAGCAGTTCTTC. Amino acid sequence: CATGDLGDHYNEQFF.

This clonotype was counted at least ten times. The rearrangement links TRBV2 to TRBJ2-1, with TRBD2 identical over 8 bases. V was clipped by 1 base and J by 0 bases; unmatched bases: 5. Germline V gene sequence: CDR1 SNHLY, CDR2 FYNNEI. CDR3 size: 17 residues. The CDR3 protein is CASSEGIGLASYNEQFF. CDR3 sequence (DNA): TGTGCCAGCAGTGAAGGGATCGGACTAGCCTCCTACAATGAGCAGTTCTTC.

This clonotype was observed a few times. This clone may be a read error of a much larger clone one base away. CDR3 in amino acids: CASSSGSRWYF. The DNA for the CDR3 is TGTGCCAGCAGCTCCGGGAGCAGGTGGTACTTC. This chain uses TRBV7-9 with TRBJ2-5; maybe TRBD2 (6 bases). Germline loops: CDR1 SEHNR, CDR2 FQNEAQ (reference sequence). The CDR3 length is 11 residues. V was shortened by 4 bases and J by 13 bases, with 13 bases between the two germline ends.

Ten or more counts support this clonotype. The gene calls are TRBV12-3 or TRBV12-4 and TRBJ1-5; D perhaps matches TRBD1 (5 bases). The CDR3 spans 14 residues. Trimming shortened V by 4 bases and J by 5 bases, and 12 bases separated the two germline ends. The CDR3 is CASSSWGRDQPQHF. Written as DNA, the CDR3 is TGTGCCAGCAGTTCCTGGGGACGCGATCAGCCCCAGCATTTT.

There are a few counts of this clonotype. This chain links TRBV20-1 with TRBJ1-1; no reliable D call. The CDR3 contains 13 residues. The germline V and J ends were trimmed by 3 bases and 2 bases, with 10 bases remaining between them. The germline V gene has CDR1 DFQATT and CDR2 SNEGSKA (reference sequence). This CDR3 reads CSARSHLNTEAFF. CDR3 DNA: TGCAGTGCTAGGAGTCACCTAAACACTGAAGCTTTCTTT.

The sample holds many counts of this clonotype. The chain recombines TRBV20-1 with TRBJ1-4, with D possibly being TRBD1 (5 bases). Germline V gene data show CDR1 as DFQATT and CDR2 as SNEGSKA (reference sequence). V lost 6 bases and J 2 bases, leaving 19 bases between the germline ends. The CDR3 has 16 residues. The CDR3: CSAPGPKRKTNEKLFF. The CDR3 DNA is TGCAGTGCCCCGGGGCCCAAAAGGAAGACTAATGAAAAACTGTTTTTT.

The chain couples TRBV7-3 to TRBJ2-3; 8 nucleotides line up with TRBD1. CDR3 length: 15 amino acids. Trimming removed 5 bases from V and 4 bases from J; junction bases left unmatched: 8. Germline V gene data show CDR1 as SGHTA and CDR2 as FQGTGA. The CDR3 here is CASSPCQGASDTQYF. CDR3 DNA sequence: TGTGCCAGCAGCCCTTGCCAGGGGGCTTCAGATACGCAGTATTTT.

The sample holds many counts of this clonotype. The chain combines TRBV20-1 with TRBJ2-5; 8 bases map to TRBD2. The length of the CDR3 is 13 residues. Looked up from germline, CDR1 is DFQATT and CDR2 is SNEGSKA (reference sequence). Germline trimming cut 6 bases from V and 0 bases from J; bases unmatched to any gene: 3. This CDR3 is CSARGGHQETQYF. The CDR3 nucleotides read TGCAGTGCCCGGGGGGGGCACCAAGAGACCCAGTACTTC.

The V and J genes are TRBV7-2 and TRBJ2-1; TRBD2 matches 8 bases. The V segment lost 5 bases and the J segment 4 bases; nucleotides outside the gene matches: 10. CDR3 length: 16 residues. CDR1 and CDR2 (germline): SGHTA, FQGNSA. Here the CDR3 DNA reads TGTGCCAGCAGCCCCCCTCGCGGGGGGTTTTACAATGAGCAGTTCTTC. It codes for CASSPPRGGFYNEQFF.

This clonotype has a count of ten or more. The J gene is TRBJ2-3, the V gene TRBV6-1; the D gene is possibly TRBD2 (5 bases). The CDR3 runs 14 residues. The ends were cut back, 6 bases at V and 1 base at J, with 11 bases in the middle. Germline loops: CDR1 MNHNS, CDR2 SASEGT. The CDR3 DNA is TGTGCCAGCAGCACTAGAGTTGGCACAGATACGCAGTATTTT. Encoded protein: CASSTRVGTDTQYF.

There are a few counts of this clonotype. This sequence may be a read error, since a much larger clone differs from it by one base. The rearrangement uses TRBV9 and TRBJ2-1, with 9 bases aligning to TRBD2. CDR1 and CDR2 from the germline V gene are SGDLS and YYNGEE. With V trimmed by 3 bases and J by 10 bases, 8 bases remained unmatched. The CDR3 has 14 amino acids. CDR3 residues: CASSGRGGAREQFF. Here the CDR3 DNA reads TGTGCCAGCAGCGGGCGCGGGGGGGCAAGGGAGCAGTTCTTC.

The chain recombines TRBV18 with TRBJ1-6, with 7 positions matching TRBD1. Per germline, CDR1 KGHSH and CDR2 LQKENI. The CDR3 loop spans 15 amino acids. V lost 3 bases, J lost 10 bases, and 9 bases stayed unmatched. The CDR3 sequence is CASSPFDRVESPLHF. CDR3 nucleotides: TGTGCCAGCTCACCTTTTGACAGGGTTGAATCACCCCTCCACTTT.

The J gene is TRBJ2-7, the V gene TRBV12-3 or TRBV12-4, with D possibly matching TRBD1 (5 bases). V was pared by 0 bases and J by 5 bases, with 14 bases between. The CDR3 is made up of 15 amino acids. The CDR3 region has the DNA TGTGCCAGCAGTTTAGCGGGTGCCAGGGCCCACGAGCAGTACTTC. Its protein product is CASSLAGARAHEQYF.

This clonotype turned up a few times. This chain connects TRBV2 to TRBJ2-2; D perhaps matches TRBD1 (5 bases). CDR1 is SNHLY and CDR2 is FYNNEI in the germline V gene. The V gene lost 4 bases and the J gene lost 2 bases, with 8 bases spanning the gap. CDR3 length: 14 amino acids. CDR3 region: CASSARANTGELFF. CDR3 coding DNA: TGTGCCAGCAGTGCCAGGGCAAACACCGGGGAGCTGTTTTTT.

This sequence joins TRBV7-9 and TRBJ2-7; D is ambiguous. The CDR3 runs 14 residues. Germline V gene data show CDR1 as SEHNR and CDR2 as FQNEAQ (reference sequence). Trimming left V 1 base short and J 3 bases short, with 10 bases between. The CDR3 nucleotides are TGTGCCAGCAGCTTAGGCAGCAGTTTCTACGAGCAGTACTTC. Residues: CASSLGSSFYEQYF.